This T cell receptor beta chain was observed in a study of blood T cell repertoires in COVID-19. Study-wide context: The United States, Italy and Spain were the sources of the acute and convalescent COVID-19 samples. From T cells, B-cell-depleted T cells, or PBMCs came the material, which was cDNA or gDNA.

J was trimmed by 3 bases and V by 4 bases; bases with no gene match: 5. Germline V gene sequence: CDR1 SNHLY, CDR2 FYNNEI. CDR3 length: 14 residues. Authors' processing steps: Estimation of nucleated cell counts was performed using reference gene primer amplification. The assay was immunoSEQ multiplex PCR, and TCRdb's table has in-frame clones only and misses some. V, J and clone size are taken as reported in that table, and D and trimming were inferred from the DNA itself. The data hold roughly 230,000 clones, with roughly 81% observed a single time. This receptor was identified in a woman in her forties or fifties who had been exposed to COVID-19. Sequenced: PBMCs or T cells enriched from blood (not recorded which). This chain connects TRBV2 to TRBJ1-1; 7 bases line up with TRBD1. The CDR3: CASSVRGGYTEAFF. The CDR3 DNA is TGTGCCAGCAGTGTCAGAGGGGGCTACACTGAAGCTTTCTTT.